This T cell receptor beta chain appears in the sequencing data of a study of technical replicates of blood from four donors. Germline CDR1 and CDR2: SGHDT and YYEEEE. CDR3 length: 16 amino acids. The J segment lost 3 bases and the V segment lost 4 bases, leaving 12 bases of the junction unmatched. Here immunoSEQ multiplex PCR was the method, and the copy in TCRdb shows in-frame clones only, minus some. The sample holds around 70,000 clones, roughly 94% seen once. What was sequenced was T cells isolated from PBMCs. The TCR sequence derives from a human donor in good health. The V gene is TRBV5-6, the J gene TRBJ1-1; 7 bases align to TRBD1. In nucleotides, the CDR3 is TGTGCCAGCAGCGGGACAGTACAGGGTTGGGACACTGAAGCTTTCTTT. This codes for CASSGTVQGWDTEAFF.